This T cell receptor beta chain came from a study of regulatory T cells in long-lasting Graves disease. From germline, CDR1 is SQVTM and CDR2 ANQGSEA. Between the trimmed V and J ends, which lost 7 bases and 7 bases, there was a span of 13 bases. This CDR3 contains 12 residues. In its sample, this clonotype was seen a few times. Antigen unknown. Points from the study as a whole: Clonotypes that were public and shared totalled fewer than 3,500 in persistent patients versus about a thousand in new patients. Persistent-disease Graves' patients showed less TCR diversity than new cases.

Time point in this sample: persistent/refractory GD, antithyroid drugs over 5 years with positive TRAb. RNA isolated from PBMCs was used to make the TCR library. TCR beta libraries were built with iRepertoire HTBI primers and Arm-PCR of CDR3 regions. TCRdb re-called the multiplex PCR reads through MiXCR, storing one row per CDR3 protein. The table records about 340,000 distinct CDR3 sequences, about 20% of them present only once. This receptor was identified in a female donor with Graves disease. Sequenced material: peripheral blood mononuclear cells (PBMCs), taken when the disease was refractory, from a patient treated with antithyroid drugs. The V gene is TRBV29-1, the J gene TRBJ2-2, with D unclear. The CDR3 DNA sequence: TGCAGCGCGTCGCAGGTTGGCGGGGAGCTGTTTTTT. This codes for CSASQVGGELFF.